This T cell receptor (beta chain) was documented in a study of blood T cells in healthy people across ages. Regarding the study as a whole: Donors of long life had a larger count of naive CD4+ cells and greater diversity than aged donors.

Combining a sample-barcoded 5' primer with a J-beta primer mix, a second PCR ran for about 6 to 12 cycles. TCRdb re-analysed the 5' RACE reads in MiXCR, keeping a single row per CDR3 protein. This sample has around 870,000 distinct CDR3 sequences; roughly 26% occur once, and the top ten carry approximately 15%. In regard to this clonotype: What it binds is unknown.

V lost 3 bases, J lost 3 bases, and 16 bases lay in between. CDR3 length: 16 amino acids. Germline V lookup: CDR1 MGHRA, CDR2 YSYEKL. In each sample, at least 6.5 million PBMCs were isolated. The sequenced sample was blood. This rearrangement joins TRBV4-1 to TRBJ2-3, with D perhaps TRBD1 or TRBD2 (5 bases each). This receptor was taken from an elderly woman in good health. The CDR3 protein is CASSHDPGPRTDTQYF. Here the CDR3 DNA reads TGCGCCAGCAGCCACGATCCGGGACCCAGGACAGATACGCAGTATTTT.